This T cell receptor beta chain was identified in a study of blood T cell repertoires in COVID-19. Trimming cost V 5 bases and J 3 bases; bases outside gene matches: 9. The V gene's germline CDR1 is SGHTA and CDR2 FQGTGA. The CDR3 loop spans 16 amino acids. Clones were sequenced by immunoSEQ multiplex PCR, and TCRdb holds only the in-frame ones, with some missing. Of around 170,000 clones in the sample, more than 80% were seen once. The sequence came from a man aged 45-65 years who had recovered from COVID-19. The chain has TRBV7-3 and TRBJ2-1; the match to TRBD1 covers 8 bases. The sequenced sample consisted of PBMCs or T cells enriched from blood (not recorded which). The CDR3 spells CASSRGQAGIYNEQFF. The CDR3 nucleotides are TGTGCCAGCAGCAGGGGACAGGCGGGTATCTACAATGAGCAGTTCTTC.